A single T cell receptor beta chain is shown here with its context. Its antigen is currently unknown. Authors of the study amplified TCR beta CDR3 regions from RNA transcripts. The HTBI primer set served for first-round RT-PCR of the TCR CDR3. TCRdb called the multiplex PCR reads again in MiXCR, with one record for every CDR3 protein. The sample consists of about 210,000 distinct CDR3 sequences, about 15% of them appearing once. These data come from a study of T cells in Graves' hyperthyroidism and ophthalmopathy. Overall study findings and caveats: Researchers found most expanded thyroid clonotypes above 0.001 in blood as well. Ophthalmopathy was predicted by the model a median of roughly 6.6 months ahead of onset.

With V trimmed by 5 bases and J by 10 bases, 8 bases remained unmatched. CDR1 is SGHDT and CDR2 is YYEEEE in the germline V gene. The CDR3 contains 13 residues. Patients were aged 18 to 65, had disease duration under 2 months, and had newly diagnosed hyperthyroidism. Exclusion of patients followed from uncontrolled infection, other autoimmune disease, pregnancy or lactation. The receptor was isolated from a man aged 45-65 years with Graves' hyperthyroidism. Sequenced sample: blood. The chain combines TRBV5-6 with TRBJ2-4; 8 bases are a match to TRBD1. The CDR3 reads CASRSDRDGIQYF. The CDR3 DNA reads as TGTGCCAGCAGATCGGACAGGGATGGGATTCAGTACTTC.